These 16 T cell receptor beta chains originate from one sample sequenced in a study of breast tumors, draining lymph nodes, adjacent tissues. The lymph nodes were axillary draining lymph nodes from breast cancer patients. TCRdb independently ran MiXCR on the multiplex PCR reads; one entry per CDR3 protein. The repertoire holds about 230,000 distinct CDR3 sequences, about 30% seen once, with 1.1% to 1.5% in the top ten. The sample comprised axillary lymph node tissue. These receptors were obtained from a female donor with breast cancer. Some clones in this sample may be carry-over from other donors' samples.

At least ten counts were recorded for this clonotype. This chain connects TRBV19 to TRBJ2-5; 12 bases match TRBD2. The CDR3 is 17 amino acids. Germline V lookup: CDR1 LNHDA, CDR2 SQIVND (reference sequence). J was trimmed by 7 bases and V by 2 bases; bases with no gene match: 11. As DNA, the CDR3 is TGTGCCAGTAGTATAATCCAGACTAGCGGGAGACCCCGGACCCAGTACTTC. Its translation: CASSIIQTSGRPRTQYF. Drawing the rest from reference TRBV19 and TRBJ2-5, the complete variable domain is DGGITQSPKYLFRKEGQNVTLSCEQNLNHDAMYWYRQDPGQGLRLIYYSQIVNDFQKGDIAEGYSVSREKKESFPLTVTSAQKNPTAFYLCASSIIQTSGRPRTQYFGPGTRLLVL.

The CDR3 reads CSVGDTGEGETQYF. The CDR3 region has the DNA TGCAGCGTTGGGGACACCGGGGAGGGAGAGACCCAGTACTTC. The chain has TRBV29-1 and TRBJ2-5; TRBD2 might be the D (7 bases). The CDR3 runs 14 residues. Germline V gene data show CDR1 as SQVTM and CDR2 as ANQGSEA. V lost 4 bases and J lost 4, with 16 bases in between.

This clonotype was observed a few times. The CDR3 nucleotides are TGTGCCAGTAGCTCCGGGACAGGGGGCCCGAAGACCCAGTACTTC. Amino acid sequence: CASSSGTGGPKTQYF. V gene TRBV19 combines with J gene TRBJ2-5; 12 positions match TRBD1. The CDR3 has 15 amino acids. V lost 6 bases, J lost 6 bases, and 8 bases stayed unmatched. Germline V gene data show CDR1 as LNHDA and CDR2 as SQIVND (reference sequence).

V and J are TRBV20-1 and TRBJ2-2, with D possibly matching TRBD2 (6 bases). V gave up 0 bases and J gave up 4 bases, with 15 bases separating them. This CDR3 has 16 residues. Looked up from germline, CDR1 is DFQATT and CDR2 is SNEGSKA (reference sequence). CDR3 amino acids: CSARDSVAVTTGELFF. In nucleotides, the CDR3 is TGCAGTGCTAGAGATAGCGTAGCGGTGACCACCGGGGAGCTGTTTTTT.

This clonotype was detected ten times or more. The chain joins TRBV3-1 to TRBJ1-2, with D unresolved. V shed 4 bases and J shed 3 bases, with 12 bases lying between them. Germline CDR1 reads LGHDT; CDR2 reads YNNKEL (reference sequence). The CDR3 has 14 residues. The CDR3 is CASSPTVADYGYTF. In DNA, the CDR3 is TGTGCCAGCAGCCCGACCGTGGCGGACTATGGCTACACCTTC.

As regards this clonotype: It may be a read error: a sequence one base away is much more abundant. V usage is TRBV20-1 and J usage is TRBJ2-1; TRBD2 aligns across 7 bases. Germline V CDR1 and CDR2: DFQATT, SNEGSKA (reference sequence). V lost 6 bases, J lost 9 bases, and 14 bases stayed unmatched. This CDR3 is built from 14 residues. CDR3 loop: CSAARHGRTTEQFF. The DNA of the CDR3 is TGCAGTGCCGCTCGTCACGGGAGGACCACTGAGCAGTTCTTC.

A single count supports this clonotype. The chain joins TRBV3-2 to TRBJ2-3; the table's TRBD2 call for D was not verified on the DNA. TRBV3-2 is a listed pseudogene. The CDR3 has 16 amino acids. Here the CDR3 reads CASSHGTAAYTDTQYF. The CDR3 bases are TGCGCCAGCAGCCATGGCACAGCGGCATACACAGATACGCAGTATTTT.

A note on this clonotype: A read error may account for a junction end that differs from germline. This chain uses TRBV7-7 with TRBJ2-1; 9 bases line up with TRBD2. CDR1 is SSHAT and CDR2 is FNYEAQ in the germline V gene (reference sequence). The CDR3 runs to 16 residues. The CDR3 spells CASSSRTSDTYNEQFF. CDR3 DNA sequence: TGTGCTAGCAGCTCCCGGACTAGCGATACCTACAATGAGCAGTTCTTC. Based on the CDR3 plus reference TRBV7-7 and TRBJ2-1, the full variable domain is GAGVSQSPRYKVTKRGQDVTLRCDPISSHATLYWYQQALGQGPEFLTYFNYEAQPDKSGLPSDRFSAERPEGSISTLTIQRTEQRDSAMYRCASSSRTSDTYNEQFFGPGTRLTVL.

This clonotype occurred a few times. This CDR3 is CASSLANKTYEQYF. Here the CDR3 DNA reads TGTGCCAGCAGCTTGGCGAACAAAACCTACGAGCAGTACTTC. The chain joins TRBV11-2 to TRBJ2-7; D uncertain. V lost 3 bases and J 2 bases, leaving 11 bases between the germline ends. CDR1 is SGHAT and CDR2 is FQNNGV in the germline V gene. The CDR3 covers 14 residues.

The chain has TRBV5-5 and TRBJ2-1; D is unresolved. Between the trimmed V and J ends, which lost 0 bases and 10 bases, there was a span of 8 bases. The CDR3 sequence is 12 residues long. The germline CDR1 and CDR2 sequences are SGHKS and YYEKEE (reference sequence). DNA for the CDR3: TGTGCCAGCAGCTTGGCCGACACCGAGCAGTTCTTC. This translates into CASSLADTEQFF.

V is TRBV10-1 and J is TRBJ2-6, with 10 bases matching TRBD1. There are 18 residues in the CDR3. The germline V gene encodes CDR1 WNHNN and CDR2 SYGVQD (reference sequence). V was clipped by 6 bases and J by 0 bases; unmatched bases: 8. CDR3 amino acids: CASRDRDRGSSGANVLTF. The CDR3, as DNA: TGCGCCAGCAGGGACAGGGACAGGGGAAGCTCTGGGGCCAACGTCCTGACTTTC.

This chain joins TRBV7-2 and TRBJ2-3; possible D gene TRBD2, 6 bases. The CDR3 extends over 15 amino acids. Germline assignment: CDR1 SGHTA and CDR2 FQGNSA. Trimming left V 1 base short and J 4 bases short, with 12 bases between. CDR3 in amino acids: CASSLGGGKADTQYF. The CDR3 DNA follows: TGTGCCAGCAGCTTAGGTGGCGGGAAGGCAGATACGCAGTATTTT.

This clonotype has a handful of counts. This sequence may be a read error, since a much larger clone differs from it by one base. The chain joins TRBV9 to TRBJ2-5, with D maybe TRBD2 (5 bases). The CDR3 is 15 amino acids. Germline CDR1 is SGDLS and CDR2 is YYNGEE. This chain's CDR3 is CASSVVGEGWETPYF. CDR3 in DNA: TGTGCCAGCAGCGTAGTAGGTGAAGGGTGGGAGACCCCGTACTTC.

This clonotype was counted at least ten times. The chain combines TRBV29-1 with TRBJ2-1; no clear D. Germline assignment: CDR1 SQVTM and CDR2 ANQGSEA. The CDR3 consists of 13 residues. Trimming stripped 4 bases from V and 0 bases from J, with 7 bases between. The CDR3 region is CSVGQSSYNEQFF. CDR3 DNA sequence: TGCAGCGTTGGGCAGAGCTCCTACAATGAGCAGTTCTTC.

This clonotype was counted between two and nine times. This may be a read error, as it is one base from a much larger clone. The rearrangement links TRBV6-5 to TRBJ1-4; TRBD1 might be the D (5 bases). CDR3 length: 16 amino acids. Trimming left V 6 bases short and J 7 bases short, with 21 bases between. Looked up from germline, CDR1 is MNHEY and CDR2 is SVGAGI. The chain's CDR3 is CASSHSKGSGGEKLFF. For the CDR3, the DNA is TGTGCCAGCAGCCACTCGAAGGGTTCTGGGGGTGAAAAACTGTTTTTT.

This clonotype was detected many times. The chain has TRBV24-1 and TRBJ2-7; 10 bases fit TRBD2. Trimming took 4 bases from V and 4 from J; bases not matched to a gene: 3. This CDR3 region has 14 residues. In germline, CDR1 is KGHDR, CDR2 SFDVKD. CDR3 sequence reads: CATSDSGLAYEQYF. CDR3 nucleotides: TGTGCCACCAGTGACTCGGGACTAGCGTACGAGCAGTACTTC.